These 17 T cell receptor beta chains were sequenced from one sample in a study of CD8 T cells in Susac syndrome. Random hexamers were used to reverse transcribe the RNA input (about 0.45 to 1 ug). TCRdb re-derived calls from the immunoSEQ multiplex PCR reads in MiXCR, one entry per CDR3 protein. The table lists under 200,000 distinct CDR3 sequences, roughly 90% of them singletons. Input material: CD4+ T cells from PBMCs. The source of these receptors is a human donor with Susac syndrome.

The chain links TRBV9 to TRBJ2-7; D is perhaps TRBD1 or TRBD2 (5 bases each). The germline V gene encodes CDR1 SGDLS and CDR2 YYNGEE. With 3 bases removed from V and 4 bases from J, the gap between germline ends came to 20 bases. CDR3 length equals 16 residues. CDR3 residues: CASSAQDRDPYYEQYF. CDR3 in DNA: TGTGCCAGCAGCGCTCAAGACCGGGACCCCTATTACGAGCAGTACTTC.

The CDR3 protein is CASSDKGQGRDGYTF. The CDR3 region has the DNA TGTGCCAGCAGTGACAAAGGACAGGGGAGGGATGGCTACACCTTC. This chain joins TRBV25-1 and TRBJ1-2; 9 bases are a match to TRBD1. The V gene end was trimmed by 3 bases and the J gene end by 6 bases; junction bases not matched to a gene: 8. In germline, CDR1 is MGHDK, CDR2 SYGVNS. This CDR3 comprises 15 residues.

V gene TRBV12-3 or TRBV12-4 combines with J gene TRBJ2-1; 15 bases fit TRBD2. CDR3 length: 14 residues. The V and J ends lost 8 bases and 8 bases, in that order; junction bases with no gene match: 4. CDR3: CASSGLAGGDEQFF. The CDR3 nucleotides read TGTGCCAGCTCGGGACTAGCGGGAGGCGATGAGCAGTTCTTC.

CDR3 sequence: CASSSAWGHTNEKLFF. DNA for the CDR3: TGTGCCAGCAGCTCTGCTTGGGGGCACACTAATGAAAAACTGTTTTTT. The V call is TRBV7-2, the J call TRBJ1-4; D is possibly TRBD1 (6 bases). The CDR3 has 16 amino acids. Germline values: CDR1 SGHTA, CDR2 FQGNSA. V was cut by 4 bases and J by 2 bases, with 14 bases left in between.

This clonotype was counted a single time. V usage is TRBV5-1 and J usage is TRBJ2-7, with 8 bases that match TRBD1. The CDR3 runs to 14 residues. The trim removed 4 bases at V and 4 bases at J, leaving 7 bases unmatched. The germline V gene encodes CDR1 SGHRS and CDR2 YFSETQ. The chain's CDR3 is CASSPDRALYEQYF. CDR3 nucleotide sequence: TGCGCCAGCAGCCCGGACAGGGCTTTATACGAGCAGTACTTC.

The CDR3 region is CASSPSPPGGFEQYF. DNA for the CDR3: TGTGCCAGCAGTCCCTCTCCCCCTGGGGGCTTCGAGCAGTACTTC. V gene TRBV28 combines with J gene TRBJ2-7; possible D gene TRBD1, 6 bases. CDR1 and CDR2 (germline): MDHEN, SYDVKM. V was clipped by 5 bases and J by 6 bases, with 20 bases between them. The CDR3 consists of 15 residues.

CDR3 coding DNA: TGCGCCAGCAGCTGGGGACTAGCGGCTTACAATGAGCAGTTCTTC. Translated, it gives CASSWGLAAYNEQFF. The chain couples TRBV5-1 to TRBJ2-1, with 11 bases fitting TRBD2. Germline assignment: CDR1 SGHRS and CDR2 YFSETQ. Germline trimming cut 3 bases from V and 4 bases from J; bases unmatched to any gene: 3. This CDR3 region has 15 residues.

Written as DNA, the CDR3 is TGCAGTTCCAGCCCCTCAAACTACGAGCAGTACTTC. Translated: CSSSPSNYEQYF. This chain uses TRBV20-1 with TRBJ2-7; D gene uncertain. CDR1 is DFQATT and CDR2 is SNEGSKA in the germline V gene (reference sequence). Trimming pared 8 bases from V and 3 bases from J, leaving 14 bases between. This CDR3 has 12 amino acids.

The gene calls are TRBV6-5 and TRBJ2-4; 12 nucleotides line up with TRBD2. The CDR3 spans 15 residues. Germline loops: CDR1 MNHEY, CDR2 SVGAGI. V shed 6 bases, J shed 6 bases, and the junction held 6 bases outside the gene matches. Here the CDR3 reads CASSPTTSGRNIQYF. The CDR3 DNA sequence: TGTGCCAGCAGCCCGACGACTAGCGGGAGAAACATTCAGTACTTC.

The chain has TRBV10-3 and TRBJ2-1; tentatively, D is TRBD2 (5 bases). Germline CDR1 is ENHRY and CDR2 is SYGVKD. Between the trimmed V and J ends, which lost 3 bases and 13 bases, there was a span of 13 bases. This CDR3 is built from 12 residues. The CDR3 DNA reads as TGTGCCATCAGTGAAGTCCGGGATACCCAGTTCTTC. Amino acid sequence: CAISEVRDTQFF.

The chain uses TRBV2 and TRBJ2-7; no reliable D call. The V and J ends lost 5 bases and 5 bases respectively, with 13 bases between them. This CDR3 is 13 amino acids long. Germline CDR1 reads SNHLY; CDR2 reads FYNNEI. The CDR3 nucleotides are TGTGCCAGCAGTTTTAGCTTAGAGGACGAGCAGTACTTC. It codes for CASSFSLEDEQYF.

This chain's CDR3 is CASSWGFESYGYTF. CDR3 DNA: TGCGCCAGCAGCTGGGGATTCGAATCGTATGGCTACACCTTC. The chain uses TRBV5-1 and TRBJ1-2; D unresolved. The CDR3 extends over 14 amino acids. Trimming removed 3 bases at V and 5 bases at J, with 14 bases between. Germline values: CDR1 SGHRS, CDR2 YFSETQ.

The genes are TRBV5-1 and TRBJ1-2; the D gene is possibly TRBD1 (5 bases). The CDR3 has 17 amino acids. Looked up from germline, CDR1 is SGHRS and CDR2 is YFSETQ. Trimming took off 0 bases at V and 7 bases at J, with 22 bases between the two ends. CDR3 loop: CASSLGSRTPSGRGYTF. CDR3 DNA: TGCGCCAGCAGCTTGGGGTCTCGGACACCCTCCGGACGTGGCTACACCTTC.

The CDR3 region has the DNA TGCAGTGCTTGGGACTCTAACTACGAGCAGTACTTC. Its protein product is CSAWDSNYEQYF. The rearrangement joins TRBV20-1 to TRBJ2-7; possible D gene TRBD2, 6 bases. The CDR3 has 12 residues. The V end lost 5 bases, the J end lost 3 bases, and 11 bases lay between the germline ends. Germline V gene sequence: CDR1 DFQATT, CDR2 SNEGSKA (reference sequence).

This chain's CDR3 is CASSFDRLETQYF. DNA of the CDR3: TGTGCCAGCAGCTTTGACAGGCTGGAGACCCAGTACTTC. The gene calls are TRBV11-2 and TRBJ2-5; TRBD1 is a possible D gene (6 bases). CDR1 is SGHAT and CDR2 is FQNNGV in the germline V gene. Trimming removed 3 bases from V and 5 bases from J, with 10 bases in between. This CDR3 has 13 amino acids. Variable domain in full (rest from reference TRBV11-2 and TRBJ2-5): EAGVAQSPRYKIIEKRQSVAFWCNPISGHATLYWYQQILGQGPKLLIQFQNNGVVDDSQLPKDRFSAERLKGVDSTLKIQPAKLEDSAVYLCASSFDRLETQYFGPGTRLLVL.

V is TRBV5-1 and J is TRBJ2-5; TRBD2 aligns across 7 bases. The CDR3 consists of 17 residues. CDR1 and CDR2 from the germline V gene are SGHRS and YFSETQ. The trim removed 4 bases at V and 5 bases at J, leaving 17 bases unmatched. CDR3 DNA: TGCGCCAGCAGCCGCACACAGGTCGGGGGGTCTTGGGAGACCCAGTACTTC. Translated, it gives CASSRTQVGGSWETQYF.

CDR3 region: CASSRTTGDTEAFF. The DNA for the CDR3 is TGTGCCAGCAGCCGAACTACAGGGGACACTGAAGCTTTCTTT. V and J are TRBV7-9 and TRBJ1-1, with TRBD1 matching 7 bases. The CDR3 loop spans 14 amino acids. CDR1 is SEHNR and CDR2 is FQNEAQ in the germline V gene (reference sequence). V was clipped by 5 bases and J by 3 bases; unmatched bases: 6. The full variable domain, completed using reference TRBV7-9 and TRBJ1-1, is DTGVSQNPRHKITKRGQNVTFRCDPISEHNRLYWYRQTLGQGPEFLTYFQNEAQLEKSRLLSDRFSAERPKGSFSTLEIQRTEQGDSAMYLCASSRTTGDTEAFFGQGTRLTVV.